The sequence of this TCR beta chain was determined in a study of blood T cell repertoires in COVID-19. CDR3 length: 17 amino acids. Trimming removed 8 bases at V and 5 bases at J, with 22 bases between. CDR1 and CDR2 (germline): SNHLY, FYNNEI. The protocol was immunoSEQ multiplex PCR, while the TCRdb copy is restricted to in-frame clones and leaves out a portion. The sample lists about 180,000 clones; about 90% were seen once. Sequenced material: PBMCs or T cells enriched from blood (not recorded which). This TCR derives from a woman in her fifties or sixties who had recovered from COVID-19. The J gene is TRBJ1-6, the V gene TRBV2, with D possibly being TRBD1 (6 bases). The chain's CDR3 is CASWEAGRGNNNSPLHF. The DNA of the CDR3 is TGTGCCAGCTGGGAAGCCGGCAGGGGCAATAATAATTCACCCCTCCACTTT.